The T cell receptor beta chain under discussion was sequenced for a study of cytomegalovirus exposure and HLA in healthy donors. Across the study: About 85 million unique TCR sequences came from HLA-typed donors in an early release. Findings and limits, study-wide: A later analysis found common viral pathogens apparently linked to several of the most significant clusters.

PCR used 60 Vbeta primers and 13 Jbeta primers. Per the original methods: Roughly 11 million shared chains were among approximately 87 million unique TCR beta chains counted in a later analysis. Measured with immunoSEQ multiplex PCR; TCRdb has only the in-frame clones, and not every one. V, J and clone size were drawn from that table, and D and trimming were deduced from the DNA. The data show approximately 150,000 clones, about three quarters seen once. Trimming shortened V by 5 bases and J by 7 bases, and 12 bases separated the two germline ends. CDR1 and CDR2 (germline): SQVTM, ANQGSEA. CDR3 length: 12 amino acids. Notes on this clone: Its antigen is as yet unknown.

The sample was PBMCs. The sequence came from a man between 35 and 55 years old in good health and CMV-seropositive. V gene TRBV29-1 combines with J gene TRBJ2-1; D is unclear. In DNA form, the CDR3 reads TGCAGCGTTCTCAGAAGAACAAATGAGCAGTTCTTC. Translated, it gives CSVLRRTNEQFF.